The 29 T cell receptor beta chains reported below all come from one sample, sequenced in a study of PD-L1 blockade in urothelial cancer (dated by TCRdb to 2015 to 2018). Library preparation employed the immunoSEQ multiplex PCR assay. As stored in TCRdb, this immuneACCESS dataset retains in-frame rearrangements with V and J assigned. A fraction of the clones does not appear; measured against another copy, unresolved V genes explain less than half of the discrepancy, and the remainder lacks a known reason. This sample holds about 45,000 clones; 70% to 90% were observed only once. The leading ten clones occupy roughly 3.6% of the sample. The input for sequencing was PBMCs, taken around atezolizumab (anti-PD-L1) treatment. These receptors were obtained from a man aged 80 or over with urothelial cancer.

This clone was observed a few times. The J gene is TRBJ2-3, the V gene TRBV5-1, with 11 positions matching TRBD1. The CDR3 spans 15 residues. V shed 4 bases, J shed 4 bases, and the junction held 5 bases outside the gene matches. Germline V CDR1 and CDR2: SGHRS, YFSETQ. This chain's CDR3 is CASSPGQGVPDTQYF. CDR3 bases: TGCGCCAGCAGCCCGGGACAGGGGGTCCCAGATACGCAGTATTTT.

CDR3 protein: CASSHPRQGGYEQYF. CDR3 sequence (DNA): TGCGCCAGCAGTCACCCCAGACAGGGAGGCTACGAGCAGTACTTC. This rearrangement joins TRBV23-1 to TRBJ2-7, with TRBD1 as a possible D gene (7 bases). TRBV23-1 is labeled an ORF, and its function is uncertain. The ends were cut back, 3 bases at V and 3 bases at J, with 15 bases in the middle. There are 15 residues in the CDR3.

V usage is TRBV2 and J usage is TRBJ1-1; 9 bases line up with TRBD1. The CDR3 is 15 residues long. CDR1 SNHLY and CDR2 FYNNEI come from the germline V gene. V lost 2 bases and J lost 7; bases outside the gene matches: 8. CDR3 bases: TGTGCCAGCAGTGAAAGTGGGACAGGGATATTTGAAGCTTTCTTT. This gives the protein CASSESGTGIFEAFF.

The chain carries TRBV5-1 and TRBJ2-5; D perhaps matches TRBD1 (5 bases). V lost 4 bases and J lost 2, with 12 bases in between. The CDR3 runs 14 residues. CDR1 and CDR2 from the germline V gene are SGHRS and YFSETQ. CDR3 amino acids: CASSLKAGQETQYF. The CDR3 DNA is TGCGCCAGCAGCCTAAAGGCAGGGCAAGAGACCCAGTACTTC.

The rearrangement links TRBV7-2 to TRBJ2-3, with D unresolved. V was cut by 6 bases and J by 6 bases, with 10 bases left in between. The CDR3 runs to 12 residues. In germline, CDR1 is SGHTA, CDR2 FQGNSA. CDR3 nucleotide sequence: TGTGCCAGCAGGGTATCAAGCGATACGCAGTATTTT. It specifies CASRVSSDTQYF.

This rearrangement joins TRBV7-2 to TRBJ2-7; 9 nucleotides line up with TRBD1. Germline V lookup: CDR1 SGHTA, CDR2 FQGNSA. The trim removed 5 bases at V and 7 bases at J, leaving 9 bases unmatched. The CDR3 runs to 14 residues. CDR3 nucleotides: TGTGCCAGCAGCCCTGGACAGGGGTCGGGGGAGCAGTACTTC. Protein product: CASSPGQGSGEQYF.

The chain is built from TRBV29-1 and TRBJ1-1; tentatively, D is TRBD1 (5 bases). Germline CDR1 reads SQVTM; CDR2 reads ANQGSEA. Trimming cost V 2 bases and J 8 bases, with 18 bases left between them. The CDR3 length is 14 residues. Here the CDR3 reads CSVERRLGEGEAFF. In DNA, the CDR3 is TGCAGCGTTGAACGTCGGTTAGGGGAAGGGGAAGCTTTCTTT.

The chain joins TRBV18 to TRBJ2-5, with D unresolved. This CDR3 has 12 residues. V gave up 2 bases and J gave up 5 bases, with 6 bases separating them. Germline V CDR1 and CDR2: KGHSH, LQKENI. In DNA form, the CDR3 reads TGTGCCAGCTCACCATTGGCCGAGACCCAGTACTTC. Encoded protein: CASSPLAETQYF.

This clone occurred a few times. The chain is built from TRBV6-6 and TRBJ2-3; TRBD1 matches at 7 bases. Germline V gene data show CDR1 as MNHNY and CDR2 as SVGAGI (reference sequence). This CDR3 has 12 amino acids. Trimming at V came to 7 bases and at J to 6 bases, leaving 4 bases not matched to a gene. DNA for the CDR3: TGTGCCAGCATTACAGGGGCGGATACGCAGTATTTT. It is translated as CASITGADTQYF.

The chain employs TRBV7-2 and TRBJ2-5; D may be TRBD2 (6 bases). CDR1 is SGHTA and CDR2 is FQGNSA in the germline V gene. Trimming left V 5 bases short and J 5 bases short, with 18 bases between. The CDR3 sequence is 15 residues long. Written as DNA, the CDR3 is TGTGCCAGCAGCCCGTACGGGGGAGAGGGGGAGACCCAGTACTTC. It encodes CASSPYGGEGETQYF.

CDR3 residues: CASSGTSGMFSYNEQFF. The CDR3 coding sequence is TGTGCCAGCAGTGGGACTAGCGGGATGTTCTCCTACAATGAGCAGTTCTTC. This sequence joins TRBV27 and TRBJ2-1, with 13 bases lining up with TRBD2. CDR3 size: 17 residues. Losses at the gene ends were 5 bases for V and 0 bases for J; bases not matched to a gene: 4. CDR1 and CDR2 from the germline V gene are MNHEY and SMNVEV (reference sequence).

The V and J genes are TRBV7-9 and TRBJ2-5; TRBD1 aligns across 12 bases. Germline assignment: CDR1 SEHNR and CDR2 FQNEAQ (reference sequence). The CDR3 consists of 16 residues. Trimming took 0 bases from V and 5 from J; bases not matched to a gene: 4. CDR3 protein: CASSLARDRGRETQYF. CDR3 bases: TGTGCCAGCAGCTTAGCCCGGGACAGGGGGCGGGAGACCCAGTACTTC.

The rearrangement links TRBV7-2 to TRBJ2-7; 9 nucleotides agree with TRBD2. Germline assignment: CDR1 SGHTA and CDR2 FQGNSA. The CDR3 has 15 amino acids. V trimming: 2 bases; J trimming: 3 bases; junction bases outside the gene matches: 5. The CDR3 protein is CASSLLGSGSYEQYF. CDR3 bases: TGTGCCAGCAGCTTACTAGGTAGCGGGAGCTACGAGCAGTACTTC.

The J gene is TRBJ1-2, the V gene TRBV10-1; unclear D gene. The germline CDR1 and CDR2 sequences are WNHNN and SYGVQD (reference sequence). The V and J ends lost 4 bases and 4 bases respectively, with 7 bases between them. CDR3 length: 12 residues. CDR3 nucleotides: TGCGCCAGCAGTGGAGGGTTCTATGGCTACACCTTC. Protein product: CASSGGFYGYTF.

DNA for the CDR3: TGTGCCAGCAGCTTTCAAATGACAGGGTTGAACACTGAAGCTTTCTTT. Protein sequence: CASSFQMTGLNTEAFF. The chain is built from TRBV5-6 and TRBJ1-1; 7 nucleotides match TRBD1. V lost 2 bases to trimming and J lost 0 bases; unmatched junction nucleotides: 7. The CDR3 is made up of 16 amino acids. In germline, CDR1 is SGHDT, CDR2 YYEEEE.

This chain uses TRBV5-6 with TRBJ2-3, with D possibly TRBD1 on 5 matching bases. This CDR3 has 14 residues. In germline, CDR1 is SGHDT, CDR2 YYEEEE. V was pared by 0 bases and J by 8 bases, with 13 bases between. The DNA for the CDR3 is TGTGCCAGCAGCTTGGCTCAGGGTGAAGGTACGCAGTATTTT. Protein: CASSLAQGEGTQYF.

The CDR3 loop reads CASSPPGGFGETQYF. In DNA, the CDR3 is TGTGCCAGCAGCCCACCCGGGGGTTTCGGAGAGACCCAGTACTTC. V gene TRBV6-5 combines with J gene TRBJ2-5, with a weak D call TRBD2 (6 bases). This CDR3 region has 15 residues. The V gene lost 6 bases and the J gene lost 4 bases, with 18 bases spanning the gap. CDR1 MNHEY and CDR2 SVGAGI come from the germline V gene.

This clone was observed a single time. The rearrangement uses TRBV29-1 and TRBJ1-1; 9 nucleotides match TRBD1. The V segment lost 6 bases and the J segment 1 base; nucleotides outside the gene matches: 6. CDR1 SQVTM and CDR2 ANQGSEA come from the germline V gene. The length of the CDR3 is 14 residues. In nucleotides, the CDR3 is TGCAGCGTAACCGGACAGGGGCGGAACACTGAAGCTTTCTTT. Protein sequence: CSVTGQGRNTEAFF.

The CDR3 bases are TGTGCCAGTAGTATCCTAGCGGGAGTCTTGAATGAGCAGTTCTTC. Protein: CASSILAGVLNEQFF. The genes are TRBV19 and TRBJ2-1, with 10 bases fitting TRBD2. Germline V CDR1 and CDR2: LNHDA, SQIVND (reference sequence). The CDR3 has 15 amino acids. J was trimmed by 7 bases and V by 3 bases; bases with no gene match: 6. Combining the CDR3 with reference TRBV19 and TRBJ2-1 gives the whole variable domain DGGITQSPKYLFRKEGQNVTLSCEQNLNHDAMYWYRQDPGQGLRLIYYSQIVNDFQKGDIAEGYSVSREKKESFPLTVTSAQKNPTAFYLCASSILAGVLNEQFFGPGTRLTVL.

The rearrangement links TRBV28 to TRBJ2-7; TRBD2 matches 7 bases. CDR3 length equals 16 residues. Per the germline V gene, CDR1 is MDHEN and CDR2 is SYDVKM. Trimming removed 6 bases from V and 3 bases from J; junction bases left unmatched: 14. Written as DNA, the CDR3 is TGTGCCAGCAGGATGGGTGGGGGGGGAAAAATCTACGAGCAGTACTTC. It encodes CASRMGGGGKIYEQYF.

V is TRBV28 and J is TRBJ2-1; 7 nucleotides agree with TRBD2. The CDR3 runs 17 residues. From germline, CDR1 is MDHEN and CDR2 SYDVKM. The junction had 15 bases not matched to a gene; V was cut back by 3 bases and J by 7 bases. The CDR3 here is CASSFPLRTGGRNEQFF. The CDR3 nucleotides read TGTGCCAGCAGTTTCCCGCTAAGGACGGGAGGTCGGAATGAGCAGTTCTTC.

This sequence joins TRBV6-6 and TRBJ2-2, with TRBD2 as a possible D gene (5 bases). The V end was cut by 9 bases, the J end by 4 bases, with 18 bases between. The germline gives CDR1 MNHNY, CDR2 SVGAGI (reference sequence). The CDR3 is 15 amino acids. The CDR3, as DNA: TGTGCCAGGTTATGGGCAAGCGGAGGCACCGGGGAGCTGTTTTTT. Protein product: CARLWASGGTGELFF.

The chain employs TRBV12-2 and TRBJ2-1; TRBD2 was called by the table and not checked on the DNA. TRBV12-2 constitutes a pseudogene. The CDR3 consists of 19 residues. The CDR3: CASRLVAVSGRQSYNEQFF. The CDR3 DNA reads TGTGCAAGTCGCTTAGTGGCGGTTAGCGGGAGGCAATCCTACAATGAGCAGTTCTTC.

CDR3 DNA: TGCGCCAGCAGCCATCCACGCCAAACAGGGGATACGCAGTATTTT. This encodes CASSHPRQTGDTQYF. The chain links TRBV4-1 to TRBJ2-3, with a tentative D call TRBD1 (6 bases). Germline-derived CDR1 and CDR2 are MGHRA and YSYEKL. With 3 bases removed from V and 6 bases from J, the gap between germline ends came to 16 bases. This CDR3 has 15 residues.

The rearrangement joins TRBV5-8 to TRBJ1-2; D is perhaps TRBD1 (5 bases). This CDR3 comprises 16 residues. Trimming removed 6 bases at V and 2 bases at J, with 20 bases between. CDR1 SGHTS and CDR2 YDEGEE come from the germline V gene. CDR3 bases: TGTGCCAGCACTCCAGGAAGAACAGGAGACAACTATGGCTACACCTTC. Protein product: CASTPGRTGDNYGYTF. The complete variable domain, with remaining parts taken from reference TRBV5-8 and TRBJ1-2, reads EAGVTQSPTHLIKTRGQQATLRCSPISGHTSVYWYQQALGLGLQFLLWYDEGEERNRGNFPPRFSGRQFPNYSSELNVNALELEDSALYLCASTPGRTGDNYGYTFGSGTRLTVV.

The V gene is TRBV18, the J gene TRBJ2-4; 10 bases agree with TRBD1. Germline CDR1 and CDR2: KGHSH and LQKENI. The CDR3 extends over 12 amino acids. The trim removed 5 bases at V and 11 bases at J, leaving 3 bases unmatched. CDR3 bases: TGTGCCAGCTCAGGGACAGGGGAGGTTCAGTACTTC. It codes for CASSGTGEVQYF.

This clone is a singleton in its sample. The CDR3 loop is CASSFRGSNQPQHF. DNA for the CDR3: TGTGCCAGCAGTTTCAGGGGAAGCAATCAGCCCCAGCATTTT. V gene TRBV6-5 combines with J gene TRBJ1-5; a possible D gene is TRBD1 (6 bases). CDR1 and CDR2 (germline): MNHEY, SVGAGI. The V and J ends lost 4 bases and 1 base respectively, with 8 bases between them. CDR3 length equals 14 residues.

The chain combines TRBV25-1 with TRBJ1-1, with 9 bases fitting TRBD1. The J segment lost 9 bases and the V segment lost 5 bases, leaving 7 bases of the junction unmatched. Germline lookup yields CDR1 MGHDK and CDR2 SYGVNS. The CDR3 contains 13 residues. The CDR3 spells CASSTGTGFKAFF. CDR3 sequence (DNA): TGTGCCAGCAGTACCGGGACAGGGTTTAAAGCTTTCTTT. Based on the CDR3 plus reference TRBV25-1 and TRBJ1-1, the full variable domain is EADIYQTPRYLVIGTGKKITLECSQTMGHDKMYWYQQDPGMELHLIHYSYGVNSTEKGDLSSESTVSRIRTEHFPLTLESARPSHTSQYLCASSTGTGFKAFFGQGTRLTVV.

This rearrangement joins TRBV5-1 to TRBJ2-2, with 8 bases identical to TRBD2. Germline assignment: CDR1 SGHRS and CDR2 YFSETQ. CDR3 size: 15 residues. After removal of 1 base from V and 5 bases from J, the junction contained 4 bases not matched to a gene. DNA of the CDR3: TGCGCCAGCAGCTTGAACGCGGGAGGTACCGGGGAGCTGTTTTTT. Its protein product is CASSLNAGGTGELFF.